This T cell receptor beta chain was identified during a study of blood T cells in healthy people across ages. A second roughly 6 to 12 cycle PCR used barcoded and J-beta primers. Each cDNA molecule was tagged by a template-switch adaptor that had 12 random nucleotides. Using its own MiXCR run on the 5' RACE reads, TCRdb lists one record per CDR3 protein. The data show 800,000 or so distinct CDR3 sequences, roughly 25% seen once. CDR1 is MNHEY and CDR2 is SMNVEV in the germline V gene (reference sequence). The CDR3 is 16 amino acids. Trimming shortened V by 6 bases and J by 6 bases, and 21 bases separated the two germline ends. Samples each had at least 5 micrograms of total RNA extracted. The same data also went into a second study, on T cells of mothers and their children.

Sequenced: blood. The source of this sequence is a boy younger than 18 in good health. This chain links TRBV27 with TRBJ2-1, with D tentatively TRBD2 (6 bases). The CDR3 sequence: CASSPLASVLINEQFF. The DNA for the CDR3 is TGTGCCAGCAGCCCCCTAGCGTCAGTCCTAATCAATGAGCAGTTCTTC.